This T cell receptor (beta chain) was documented in a study of blood T cells in healthy people across ages. A second PCR, run for about 7 to 12 cycles, used a sample-barcoded 5' primer plus a J-beta primer mix. TCRdb reprocessed the 5' RACE reads with MiXCR, giving one entry per CDR3 protein. The data contain some 760,000 distinct CDR3 sequences, around 25% of them singletons. The CDR3 sequence is 14 residues long. Germline assignment: CDR1 SQVTM and CDR2 ANQGSEA. Separately, the same data were catalogued under a study of T cells of mothers and their children. From that study: Each donor was one of three healthy Caucasian mothers or one of their six children. Random nucleotides (2-4) and sample barcodes were added by the M1S primer used in the second PCR. Related mother-child pairs showed slightly, non-significantly higher overlap than unrelated pairs.

The origin of this receptor is a boy aged 10-17 years in good health. Material for sequencing was blood. V gene TRBV29-1 combines with J gene TRBJ2-5; 11 positions match TRBD1. Matching the DNA end better, TRBJ2-7 makes the J call doubtful. CDR3 in amino acids: CSVEGQGGPYEQYF. CDR3 bases: TGCAGCGTGGAGGGACAGGGGGGACCCTACGAGCAGTACTTC.